The present entry profiles one T cell receptor (beta chain) with its context. Its antigen is not known. V was pared by 1 base and J by 7 bases, with 3 bases of the junction left unmatched. Germline CDR1 and CDR2: KGHSH and LQKENI. The CDR3 covers 13 residues. Samples were assayed with immunoSEQ v3.0 at survey level. Assay used: immunoSEQ multiplex PCR; TCRdb lists only in-frame clones, some missing. The data contain 20,000 to 30,000 clones, more than 75% of them singletons. The source of the sample is a study of long-term antiretroviral therapy in people with HIV. Study observations and caveats: Participants lacked recorded data on ART adherence, viral resistance or therapy changes. Older ART regimens may have been in use when blood was drawn between about 2004 and 2017.

The TCR originated in a man aged 35 to 55 with HIV. V gene TRBV18 combines with J gene TRBJ2-5; TRBD1 agrees at 7 bases. The starting material was unsorted PBMCs, obtained 4.7 to 5 years after starting antiretroviral therapy. CDR3 sequence (DNA): TGTGCCAGCTCACCACTAGGGGGCCCGACCCAGTACTTC. It encodes CASSPLGGPTQYF.